The source of this TCR beta chain is a study of blood T cell repertoires in COVID-19. Background on the study: Acute and convalescent COVID-19 samples came from the United States, Italy and Spain. Sources were T cells, B-cell-depleted T cells, or PBMCs; the material itself was cDNA or gDNA.

How the authors handled the data: Using reference gene primer amplification, nucleated cell counts were estimated. Only in-frame clones appear in the TCRdb table, and some are missing; sequencing was by immunoSEQ multiplex PCR. V and J calls and clone size follow that table, whereas D and trimming were derived from the DNA. The data show roughly 45,000 clones, about three quarters seen once. This CDR3 has 16 amino acids. The J segment lost 7 bases and the V segment lost 4 bases, leaving 11 bases of the junction unmatched. Per the germline V gene, CDR1 is SGHDT and CDR2 is YYEEEE. The sequencing sample was made of peripheral blood. The genes are TRBV5-6 and TRBJ1-6; 7 bases map to TRBD1. The origin of this receptor is a woman between 65 and 79 years old with acute or convalescent COVID-19. The CDR3 DNA reads TGTGCCAGCAGCCCGGCGACAGGGTCGGTGAATTCACCCCTCCACTTT. The encoded protein is CASSPATGSVNSPLHF.